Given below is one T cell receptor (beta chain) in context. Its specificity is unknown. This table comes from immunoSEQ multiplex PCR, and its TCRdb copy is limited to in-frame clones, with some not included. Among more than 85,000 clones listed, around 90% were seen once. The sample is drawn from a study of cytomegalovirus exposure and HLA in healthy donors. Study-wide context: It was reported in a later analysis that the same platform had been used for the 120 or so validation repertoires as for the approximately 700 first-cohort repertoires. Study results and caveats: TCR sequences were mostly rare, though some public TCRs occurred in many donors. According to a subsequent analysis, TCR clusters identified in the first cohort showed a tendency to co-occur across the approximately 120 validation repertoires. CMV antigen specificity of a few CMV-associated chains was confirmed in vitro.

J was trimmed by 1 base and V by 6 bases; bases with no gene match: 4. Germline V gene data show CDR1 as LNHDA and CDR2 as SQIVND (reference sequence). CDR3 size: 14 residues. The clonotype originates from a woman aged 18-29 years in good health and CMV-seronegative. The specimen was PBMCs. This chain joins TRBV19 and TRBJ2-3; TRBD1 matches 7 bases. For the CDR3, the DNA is TGTGCCAGTAGGGATACAGGGGGCACAGATACGCAGTATTTT. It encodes CASRDTGGTDTQYF.